The next 29 T cell receptor beta chains were all read from a single sample in a study of blood T cells in healthy people across ages. Primers used in a second PCR of about 7 to 12 cycles were a sample-barcoded 5' primer and a J-beta primer mix. TCRdb re-called the 5' RACE reads through MiXCR, storing one row per CDR3 protein. The sample contains approximately 960,000 distinct CDR3 sequences, approximately 32% of which appear only once. These records were also assigned to another study, of T cells of mothers and their children.

Sequencing input: blood. All receptors derive from a middle-aged woman in good health.

This clonotype has only a few counts. The CDR3, as DNA: TGTGCCAGCAGCTCGGAAGGGTACTATGGCTACACCTTC. Its protein is CASSSEGYYGYTF. V gene TRBV27 combines with J gene TRBJ1-2; no definite D call. This CDR3 is built from 13 residues. V shed 6 bases and J shed 3 bases, with 11 bases lying between them. Germline V gene lookup returns CDR1 MNHEY and CDR2 SMNVEV (reference sequence).

This clonotype was seen a handful of times. The chain joins TRBV3-1 to TRBJ2-3, with D hard to call. Germline V gene sequence: CDR1 LGHDT, CDR2 YNNKEL (reference sequence). The CDR3 is 12 residues long. V lost 2 bases to trimming and J lost 6 bases, with 6 bases between them. CDR3 coding DNA: TGTGCCAGCAGCCAAATCATGGATACGCAGTATTTT. Its protein is CASSQIMDTQYF.

As concerns this clonotype: It may be a read error: a sequence one base away is much more abundant. V is TRBV10-3 and J is TRBJ2-4, with TRBD1 matching over 8 bases. Looked up from germline, CDR1 is ENHRY and CDR2 is SYGVKD. The length of the CDR3 is 15 residues. CDR3 in DNA: TGTACCATCAGTGCAAGTGACAGGGGAAAAAACATTCAGTACTTC. It is translated as CTISASDRGKNIQYF.

V gene TRBV9 combines with J gene TRBJ2-1, with D possibly matching TRBD2 (6 bases). Germline lookup yields CDR1 SGDLS and CDR2 YYNGEE. Trimming cost V 3 bases and J 1 base, with 14 bases left between them. This CDR3 contains 16 residues. CDR3 sequence reads: CASSAGGDASYNEQFF. Here the CDR3 DNA reads TGTGCCAGCAGCGCCGGCGGGGACGCTTCCTACAATGAGCAGTTCTTC.

Turning to this clonotype: Given a much more abundant clone one base away, this may be a read error. The conserved closing phenylalanine or tryptophan is absent in this CDR3, likely reflecting a read error. CDR3 nucleotide sequence: TGTGCCAGCAGCCAAGAGGACAGGGCCTACGAGCAGTACTGC. Protein sequence: CASSQEDRAYEQYC. The rearrangement joins TRBV3-1 to TRBJ2-7; 8 nucleotides agree with TRBD1. The CDR3 extends over 14 amino acids. CDR1 and CDR2 (germline): LGHDT, YNNKEL (reference sequence). The V and J ends lost 0 bases and 2 bases, in that order; junction bases with no gene match: 0.

The chain is built from TRBV5-1 and TRBJ1-6, with 8 bases identical to TRBD1. Per the germline V gene, CDR1 is SGHRS and CDR2 is YFSETQ. With V trimmed by 1 base and J by 7 bases, 7 bases remained unmatched. The CDR3 sequence is 16 residues long. In DNA form, the CDR3 reads TGCGCCAGCAGCTTGAATCTGAGACAGGGGAATTCACCCCTCCACTTT. Translated, it gives CASSLNLRQGNSPLHF. Looking up the rest from reference TRBV5-1 and TRBJ1-6 gives the full variable domain: KAGVTQTPRYLIKTRGQQVTLSCSPISGHRSVSWYQQTPGQGLQFLFEYFSETQRNKGNFPGRFSGRQFSNSRSEMNVSTLELGDSALYLCASSLNLRQGNSPLHFGNGTRLTVT.

With respect to this clonotype: This may stem from a read error, because a much larger clone lies one nucleotide away. The chain is built from TRBV6-4 and TRBJ2-3, with 8 nucleotides matching TRBD2. This CDR3 has 13 residues. Germline V CDR1 and CDR2: MRHNA, SNTAGT. The DNA of the CDR3 is TGTACCAGCAGGAATAGCGGGGCAGATACGCAGTATTTT. This encodes CTSRNSGADTQYF.

This clonotype was seen a few times. The chain joins TRBV28 to TRBJ2-3; D unresolved. Germline lookup yields CDR1 MDHEN and CDR2 SYDVKM. This CDR3 contains 14 residues. Trimming removed 6 bases from V and 5 bases from J, with 15 bases in between. The CDR3 DNA is TGTGCCAGCAGCGCCGCAGTGTCTATAGATACGCAGTATTTT. Translated: CASSAAVSIDTQYF.

This clonotype was counted between two and nine times. V is TRBV28 and J is TRBJ2-1; 9 bases are shared with TRBD2. The CDR3 runs to 15 residues. Germline V gene data show CDR1 as MDHEN and CDR2 as SYDVKM. The junction had 11 bases not matched to a gene; V was cut back by 2 bases and J by 12 bases. The CDR3 region is CASSLQRGVKSGQFF. Here the CDR3 DNA reads TGTGCCAGCAGTTTACAGCGGGGGGTCAAGTCGGGGCAGTTCTTC.

This clonotype has a count of ten or more. The V and J genes are TRBV7-9 and TRBJ1-2; D is ambiguous. This CDR3 spans 13 amino acids. Trimming shortened V by 5 bases and J by 8 bases, and 15 bases separated the two germline ends. Germline loops: CDR1 SEHNR, CDR2 FQNEAQ (reference sequence). CDR3: CASSQRPGGGYTF. In nucleotides, the CDR3 is TGTGCCAGCAGCCAGCGGCCCGGTGGAGGCTACACCTTC.

The chain is built from TRBV5-1 and TRBJ2-2; D tentatively fits TRBD1 or TRBD2 (5 bases each). There are 14 residues in the CDR3. CDR1 and CDR2 (germline): SGHRS, YFSETQ. Between the trimmed V and J ends, which lost 5 bases and 5 bases, there was a span of 13 bases. The CDR3 DNA is TGCGCCAGCAGACAGGACTTGGGAACCGGGGAGCTGTTTTTT. Translation gives CASRQDLGTGELFF.

This sequence joins TRBV20-1 and TRBJ2-3, with 7 bases fitting TRBD1. Trimming removed 0 bases from V and 1 base from J; junction bases left unmatched: 7. This CDR3 has 16 residues. From germline, CDR1 is DFQATT and CDR2 SNEGSKA (reference sequence). The CDR3: CSARDLETGRTDTQYF. The CDR3 DNA sequence: TGCAGTGCTAGAGATCTAGAGACAGGGCGCACAGATACGCAGTATTTT.

This clonotype was seen a handful of times. The V call is TRBV24-1, the J call TRBJ1-2, with D unclear. Looked up from germline, CDR1 is KGHDR and CDR2 is SFDVKD. V lost 4 bases and J lost 5, with 4 bases in between. The CDR3 consists of 11 residues. The CDR3: CATSEGYGYTF. The CDR3 DNA reads as TGTGCCACCAGTGAGGGGTATGGCTACACCTTC.

V usage is TRBV4-3 and J usage is TRBJ1-1; 8 bases match TRBD1. The germline gives CDR1 LGHNA, CDR2 YSLEER. The CDR3 spans 16 residues. J lost 3 bases, V lost 0 bases, and 6 bases had no gene match. This CDR3 is CASSQDGNRGDTEAFF. CDR3 in DNA: TGCGCCAGCAGCCAAGATGGAAACAGGGGGGACACTGAAGCTTTCTTT.

The rearrangement links TRBV15 to TRBJ2-1; TRBD2 is a possible D gene (6 bases). The CDR3 is 17 residues long. V shed 1 base and J shed 7 bases, with 20 bases lying between them. Germline V gives CDR1 LNHNV, CDR2 YYDKDF (reference sequence). CDR3 in DNA: TGTGCCACCAGCAGAGCTTCCGGGACGCAGGCGGGGAATGAGCAGTTCTTC. This encodes CATSRASGTQAGNEQFF.

Worth noting for this clonotype: Given a much more abundant clone one base away, this may be a read error. V usage is TRBV29-1 and J usage is TRBJ2-1, with 15 positions matching TRBD2. Germline lookup yields CDR1 SQVTM and CDR2 ANQGSEA. CDR3 size: 16 residues. CDR3 sequence (DNA): TGCAGCGTCCTAGGACTAGCGGGGGGGCCCTACAATGAGCAGGTCTTC. It translates to CSVLGLAGGPYNEQVF.

V and J are TRBV20-1 and TRBJ2-2, with D tentatively TRBD1 or TRBD2 (6 bases each). V dropped 0 bases and J dropped 0 bases, with 11 bases sitting between them. This CDR3 has 16 residues. CDR1 and CDR2 from the germline V gene are DFQATT and SNEGSKA (reference sequence). The CDR3 reads CSARDGRQANTGELFF. In DNA, the CDR3 is TGCAGTGCTAGAGACGGGAGACAGGCGAACACCGGGGAGCTGTTTTTT.

J is TRBJ2-7 and V is TRBV11-2, with a weak D call TRBD2 (5 bases). The CDR3 is made up of 12 amino acids. The V end lost 7 bases, the J end lost 4 bases, and 11 bases lay between the germline ends. Germline CDR1 reads SGHAT; CDR2 reads FQNNGV. The DNA of the CDR3 is TGTGCCAGCACCTCCGGGGTATACGAGCAGTACTTC. Its protein product is CASTSGVYEQYF.

Concerning this clonotype itself: Since a much larger clone is just one base distant, this may be a read error. The chain links TRBV10-2 to TRBJ1-5, with D maybe TRBD1 (6 bases). This CDR3 is built from 14 residues. V dropped 6 bases and J dropped 4 bases, with 13 bases sitting between them. The germline CDR1 and CDR2 sequences are WSHSY and SAAADI. The DNA for the CDR3 is TGCGCCAGCAGGGGAGGACAGCAGAATCAGCCCCAGCATTTT. This sequence encodes CASRGGQQNQPQHF.

This clonotype has more than one count but fewer than ten. The chain recombines TRBV5-1 with TRBJ2-7; D remains ambiguous. Trimming removed 3 bases from V and 7 bases from J, with 14 bases in between. The germline V gene has CDR1 SGHRS and CDR2 YFSETQ. CDR3 size: 13 residues. Here the CDR3 reads CASSSGPLREQYF. The DNA of the CDR3 is TGCGCCAGCAGCTCGGGCCCTTTGCGGGAGCAGTACTTC.

This clonotype was counted only a few times. CDR3 sequence: CASSLGPLIHTF. DNA of the CDR3: TGTGCCAGCAGCCTCGGACCTCTTATCCACACCTTC. The rearrangement uses TRBV7-2 and TRBJ1-2; D remains unclear. This CDR3 region has 12 residues. Germline loops: CDR1 SGHTA, CDR2 FQGNSA. V gave up 5 bases and J gave up 12 bases, with 16 bases separating them.

The chain is built from TRBV5-6 and TRBJ2-1; no clear D gene. V was clipped by 2 bases and J by 1 base, with 10 bases between them. There are 15 residues in the CDR3. The germline gives CDR1 SGHDT, CDR2 YYEEEE. The chain's CDR3 is CASSFRRRSYNEQFF. CDR3 coding DNA: TGTGCCAGCAGCTTTCGCCGGAGATCCTACAATGAGCAGTTCTTC.

In this sample, this clonotype turned up many times. This sequence joins TRBV2 and TRBJ1-5, with 10 bases identical to TRBD1. The ends lost 6 bases at V and 6 bases at J; junction bases unmatched: 8. Per the germline V gene, CDR1 is SNHLY and CDR2 is FYNNEI. The CDR3 runs to 15 residues. DNA of the CDR3: TGTGCCAGCAGCGGGGACAGGGGAATCTTTCAGCCCCAGCATTTT. It yields the protein CASSGDRGIFQPQHF.

There are a few counts of this clonotype. This chain connects TRBV5-6 to TRBJ2-1; D call uncertain. CDR1 and CDR2 (germline): SGHDT, YYEEEE. The length of the CDR3 is 16 residues. V lost 1 base and J lost 4, with 15 bases in between. This CDR3 is CASSLPARSAYNEQFF. The DNA for the CDR3 is TGTGCCAGCAGCTTGCCCGCCCGATCGGCATACAATGAGCAGTTCTTC.

This clonotype was found many times. The chain has TRBV6-4 and TRBJ2-3; 12 nucleotides align to TRBD2. CDR1 MRHNA and CDR2 SNTAGT come from the germline V gene. The CDR3 is 16 amino acids. J was trimmed by 2 bases and V by 3 bases; bases with no gene match: 3. CDR3 in DNA: TGTGCCAGCAGTGAACTAGCGGGGGGCTTCACAGATACGCAGTATTTT. Translation gives CASSELAGGFTDTQYF.

The sample holds a few counts of this clonotype. The chain is built from TRBV28 and TRBJ2-2; tentatively, D is TRBD1 (6 bases). In germline, CDR1 is MDHEN, CDR2 SYDVKM. CDR3 length: 15 amino acids. V was pared by 5 bases and J by 4 bases, with 14 bases between. CDR3 loop: CASSGTGSVTGELFF. The CDR3 DNA reads TGTGCCAGCAGTGGAACAGGGAGTGTCACCGGGGAGCTGTTTTTT. Drawing the rest from reference TRBV28 and TRBJ2-2, the complete variable domain is DVKVTQSSRYLVKRTGEKVFLECVQDMDHENMFWYRQDPGLGLRLIYFSYDVKMKEKGDIPEGYSVSREKKERFSLILESASTNQTSMYLCASSGTGSVTGELFFGEGSRLTVL.

Many counts were recorded for this clonotype. The rearrangement links TRBV20-1 to TRBJ2-5, with 8 bases matching TRBD1. V dropped 5 bases and J dropped 3; count of bases not matched to a gene: 5. The length of the CDR3 is 13 residues. CDR1 DFQATT and CDR2 SNEGSKA come from the germline V gene (reference sequence). CDR3 sequence reads: CSAQGAREETQYF. CDR3 nucleotide sequence: TGCAGTGCTCAGGGGGCGCGCGAAGAGACCCAGTACTTC.

Comments on this clonotype: A junction boundary mismatches the germline segment, possibly from a read error. The chain uses TRBV28 and TRBJ2-5; the D is unclear. The J call may not be correct, given that the DNA end is closer to TRBJ2-7. Germline V CDR1 and CDR2: MDHEN, SYDVKM. The CDR3 spans 12 residues. CDR3 sequence reads: CASGLSMSEQYF. The CDR3 DNA reads TGTGCCAGCGGTTTAAGTATGAGCGAGCAGTACTTC.

A note on this clonotype: This clone may be a read error of a much larger clone one base away. The V and J genes are TRBV29-1 and TRBJ2-7; the match to TRBD2 covers 7 bases. The germline V gene encodes CDR1 SQVTM and CDR2 ANQGSEA. With V trimmed by 6 bases and J by 7 bases, 12 bases remained unmatched. The CDR3 runs 13 residues. For the CDR3, the DNA is TGCAGCGTCTTAGCGGGCCGAGGGAATGAGCAGTACTTC. Its translation: CSVLAGRGNEQYF.